Included here is one T cell receptor (beta chain) sequence, with context. The sample belongs to a study of blood T cell repertoires in COVID-19. Overall study context: COVID-19 samples, acute and convalescent, were from the United States, Italy and Spain. PBMCs, B-cell-depleted T cells, or T cells provided the cDNA or gDNA that made up the material.

Under the authors' procedure: Reference gene primer amplification gave estimated nucleated cell counts. This table comes from immunoSEQ multiplex PCR, and its TCRdb copy is limited to in-frame clones, with some not included. D and trimming were read from the DNA, whereas the V and J calls and clone size are those reported in that table. The profile shows about 230,000 clones, about 88% of them singletons. Sample: peripheral blood. The receptor's source is a man between 35 and 55 years old with acute or convalescent COVID-19.

The CDR3 bases are TGTGCCAGCAGCTTCTATGGACAGCCCTACGAGCAGTACTTC. As protein: CASSFYGQPYEQYF. V and J are TRBV5-6 and TRBJ2-7; D might be TRBD1 (6 bases). CDR1 and CDR2 (germline): SGHDT, YYEEEE. The CDR3 is 14 residues long. V was pared by 2 bases and J by 2 bases, with 11 bases between.